Below, 4 T cell receptor beta chains from the same sample are listed, as sequenced in a study of cytomegalovirus exposure and HLA in healthy donors. Use of 60 Vbeta and 13 Jbeta primers characterized the PCR. Assay used: immunoSEQ multiplex PCR; TCRdb lists only in-frame clones, some missing. The sample carries roughly 120,000 clones, over 75% recorded once. The specimen sequenced was PBMCs. All receptors derive from a man younger than 40 in good health and CMV-seronegative.

This sequence joins TRBV7-2 and TRBJ2-7; TRBD2 matches at 7 bases. CDR1 is SGHTA, CDR2 FQGNSA, per germline. The CDR3 is made up of 14 amino acids. V shed 5 bases and J 6 bases; nucleotides not matched to a gene: 10. The CDR3 region has the DNA TGTGCCAGCAGCCCCCGATGGGGGGGGTTCGAGCAGTACTTC. Encoded protein: CASSPRWGGFEQYF.

This clone came up once. The rearrangement links TRBV28 to TRBJ2-5, with 7 positions matching TRBD1. Unmatched junction bases numbered 9, after V lost 2 bases and J lost 0 bases. CDR1 MDHEN and CDR2 SYDVKM come from the germline V gene. This CDR3 has 17 amino acids. CDR3 DNA: TGTGCCAGCAGTTTAGGGGACAGAGCCCCGTACCAAGAGACCCAGTACTTC. Amino acid sequence: CASSLGDRAPYQETQYF. Together with reference TRBV28 and TRBJ2-5, the CDR3 gives the full variable domain: DVKVTQSSRYLVKRTGEKVFLECVQDMDHENMFWYRQDPGLGLRLIYFSYDVKMKEKGDIPEGYSVSREKKERFSLILESASTNQTSMYLCASSLGDRAPYQETQYFGPGTRLLVL.

The rearrangement joins TRBV9 to TRBJ2-7, with D possibly being TRBD2 (5 bases). Per the germline V gene, CDR1 is SGDLS and CDR2 is YYNGEE. Trimming shortened V by 0 bases and J by 5 bases, and 6 bases separated the two germline ends. CDR3 length: 12 amino acids. The CDR3 DNA follows: TGTGCCAGCAGCGTAGGAGGGAACGAGCAGTACTTC. As protein: CASSVGGNEQYF.

The V call is TRBV18, the J call TRBJ1-5, with 7 bases lining up with TRBD1. The CDR3 is 14 amino acids. Germline lookup yields CDR1 KGHSH and CDR2 LQKENI. The ends lost 6 bases at V and 4 bases at J; junction bases unmatched: 6. In DNA form, the CDR3 reads TGTGCCAGCTCTTGGGACAGAAGTAATCAGCCCCAGCATTTT. Protein: CASSWDRSNQPQHF.